This T cell receptor (beta chain) was identified during a study of blood T cell repertoires in COVID-19. On the study more broadly: Italy, Spain and the United States were the sources of the convalescent and acute COVID-19 samples. Nucleic acid was either cDNA or gDNA, and it came from T cells, B-cell-depleted T cells, or PBMCs.

As processed by the authors: Quantification of nucleated cells was approximated via reference gene primer amplification. The method was immunoSEQ multiplex PCR; TCRdb's version includes in-frame clones alone and lacks a portion of them. Clone size and V and J calls were adopted from that table, with D and trimming inferred from the DNA. Of 200,000 or so clones in the sample, 88% are singletons; the top ten hold roughly 2.2%. This clonotype was sampled from a man in his 70s with active or convalescent COVID-19. The sample taken for sequencing was peripheral blood.

The CDR3 spells CAWSVLFTGQAPSIYGYTF. CDR3 nucleotides: TGTGCCTGGAGTGTACTTTTCACGGGACAGGCCCCATCTATATATGGCTACACCTTC. The chain recombines TRBV30 with TRBJ1-2; TRBD1 matches at 8 bases. The CDR3 covers 19 residues. The germline CDR1 and CDR2 sequences are GTSNPN and SVGIG (reference sequence). V shed 0 bases, J shed 5 bases, and the junction held 20 bases outside the gene matches.